This T cell receptor beta chain is from a study of blood T cell repertoires in COVID-19. The count of this clone is one. The germline gives CDR1 SGHNT, CDR2 YYREEE (reference sequence). The ends were cut back, 1 base at V and 5 bases at J, with 10 bases in the middle. The CDR3 consists of 13 residues. The protocol was immunoSEQ multiplex PCR, while the TCRdb copy is restricted to in-frame clones and leaves out a portion. The data contain 250,000 or so clones, around 80% of them singletons. The V and J genes are TRBV5-4 and TRBJ2-7, with a weak D call TRBD1 (6 bases). This receptor was identified in a man in his sixties with acute or convalescent COVID-19. Material: peripheral blood. The CDR3 coding sequence is TGTGCCAGCAGCTTGCAGGGGACGGACGAGCAGTACTTC. It is translated as CASSLQGTDEQYF.